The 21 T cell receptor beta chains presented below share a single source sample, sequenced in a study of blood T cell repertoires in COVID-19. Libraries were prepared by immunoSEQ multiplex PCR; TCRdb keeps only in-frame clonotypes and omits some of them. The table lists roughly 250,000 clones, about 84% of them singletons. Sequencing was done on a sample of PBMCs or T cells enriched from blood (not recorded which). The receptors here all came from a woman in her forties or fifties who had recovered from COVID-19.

The CDR3 protein is CASSQWTGSSGANVLTF. The CDR3 nucleotides read TGCGCCAGCAGCCAGTGGACCGGGAGCTCTGGGGCCAACGTCCTGACTTTC. V usage is TRBV4-1 and J usage is TRBJ2-6; TRBD2 is a possible D gene (6 bases). Per germline, CDR1 MGHRA and CDR2 YSYEKL. V was trimmed by 3 bases and J by 0 bases, leaving 12 bases between them. The CDR3 has 17 amino acids.

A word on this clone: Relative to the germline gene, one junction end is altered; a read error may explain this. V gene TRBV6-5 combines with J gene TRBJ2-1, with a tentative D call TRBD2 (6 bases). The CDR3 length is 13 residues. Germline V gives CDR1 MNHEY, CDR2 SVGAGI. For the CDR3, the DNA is TGTGCCAGCAGTTCCCCGGACTACTATGAGCAGTTCTTC. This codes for CASSSPDYYEQFF.

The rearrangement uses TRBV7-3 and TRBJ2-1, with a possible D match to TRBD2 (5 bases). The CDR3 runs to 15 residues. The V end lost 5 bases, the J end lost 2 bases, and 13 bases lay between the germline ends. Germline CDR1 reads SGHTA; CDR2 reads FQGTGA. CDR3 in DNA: TGTGCCAGCAGCCAAGATGCGGGTCCCTACAATGAGCAGTTCTTC. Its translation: CASSQDAGPYNEQFF.

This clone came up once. The CDR3 coding sequence is TGTGCCAGCAGCCTGCAGGGACAGGGAGCCCCCTTCCAGTACTTC. It specifies CASSLQGQGAPFQYF. This chain joins TRBV5-4 and TRBJ2-5, with 9 bases matching TRBD1. The V gene end was trimmed by 4 bases and the J gene end by 10 bases; junction bases not matched to a gene: 14. Germline V gives CDR1 SGHNT, CDR2 YYREEE (reference sequence). The CDR3 has 15 amino acids.

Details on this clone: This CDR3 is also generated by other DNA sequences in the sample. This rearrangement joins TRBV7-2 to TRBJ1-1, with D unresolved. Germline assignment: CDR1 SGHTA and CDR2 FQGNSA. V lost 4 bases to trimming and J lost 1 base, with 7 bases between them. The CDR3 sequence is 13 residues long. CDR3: CASSSDRNTEAFF. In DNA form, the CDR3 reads TGTGCCAGCAGCTCAGATCGGAACACTGAAGCTTTCTTT.

The CDR3: CASSARDTEQETQYF. CDR3 bases: TGTGCCAGCTCAGCCCGGGACACGGAACAAGAGACCCAGTACTTC. This chain connects TRBV18 to TRBJ2-5; perhaps TRBD1 as D (6 bases). CDR3 length: 15 residues. V was pared by 5 bases and J by 2 bases, with 15 bases between. CDR1 KGHSH and CDR2 LQKENI come from the germline V gene.

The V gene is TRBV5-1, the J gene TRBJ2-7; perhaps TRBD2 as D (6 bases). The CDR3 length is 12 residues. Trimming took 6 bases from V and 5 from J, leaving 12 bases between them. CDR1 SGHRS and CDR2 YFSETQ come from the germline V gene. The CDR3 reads CASIGPGDEQYF. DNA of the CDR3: TGCGCCAGCATAGGTCCGGGGGACGAGCAGTACTTC.

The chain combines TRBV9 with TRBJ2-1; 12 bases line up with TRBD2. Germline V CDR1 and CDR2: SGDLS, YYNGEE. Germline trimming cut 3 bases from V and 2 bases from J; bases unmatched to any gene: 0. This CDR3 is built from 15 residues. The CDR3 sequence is CASSASGGAYNEQFF. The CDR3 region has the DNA TGTGCCAGCAGCGCTAGCGGGGGGGCCTACAATGAGCAGTTCTTC.

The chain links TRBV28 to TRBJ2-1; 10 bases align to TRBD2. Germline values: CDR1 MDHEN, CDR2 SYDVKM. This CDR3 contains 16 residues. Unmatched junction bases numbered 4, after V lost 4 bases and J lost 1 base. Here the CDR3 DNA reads TGTGCCAGCAGTTCCCTAGCGGGGGAATCCTACAATGAGCAGTTCTTC. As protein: CASSSLAGESYNEQFF. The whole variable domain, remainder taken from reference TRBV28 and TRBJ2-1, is DVKVTQSSRYLVKRTGEKVFLECVQDMDHENMFWYRQDPGLGLRLIYFSYDVKMKEKGDIPEGYSVSREKKERFSLILESASTNQTSMYLCASSSLAGESYNEQFFGPGTRLTVL.

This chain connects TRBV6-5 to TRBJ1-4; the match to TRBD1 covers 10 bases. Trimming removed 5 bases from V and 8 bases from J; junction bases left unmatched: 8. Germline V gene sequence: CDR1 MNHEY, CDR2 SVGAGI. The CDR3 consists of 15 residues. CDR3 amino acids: CASSPSGQGWEKLFF. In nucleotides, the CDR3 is TGTGCCAGCAGTCCCTCGGGACAGGGGTGGGAAAAACTGTTTTTT.

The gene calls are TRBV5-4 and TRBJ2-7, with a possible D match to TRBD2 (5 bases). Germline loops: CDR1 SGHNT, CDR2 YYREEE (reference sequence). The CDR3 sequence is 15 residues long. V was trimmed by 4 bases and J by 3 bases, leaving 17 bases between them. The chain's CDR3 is CASSVWTRVDYEQYF. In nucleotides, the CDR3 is TGTGCCAGCAGCGTATGGACTCGGGTCGACTACGAGCAGTACTTC. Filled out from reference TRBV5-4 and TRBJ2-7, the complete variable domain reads ETGVTQSPTHLIKTRGQQVTLRCSSQSGHNTVSWYQQALGQGPQFIFQYYREEENGRGNFPPRFSGLQFPNYSSELNVNALELDDSALYLCASSVWTRVDYEQYFGPGTRLTVT.

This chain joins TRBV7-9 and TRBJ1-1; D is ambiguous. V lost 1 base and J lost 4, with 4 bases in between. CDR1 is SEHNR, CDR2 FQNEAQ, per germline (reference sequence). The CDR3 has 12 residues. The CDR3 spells CASSLVATEAFF. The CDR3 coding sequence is TGTGCCAGCAGCTTAGTGGCCACTGAAGCTTTCTTT.

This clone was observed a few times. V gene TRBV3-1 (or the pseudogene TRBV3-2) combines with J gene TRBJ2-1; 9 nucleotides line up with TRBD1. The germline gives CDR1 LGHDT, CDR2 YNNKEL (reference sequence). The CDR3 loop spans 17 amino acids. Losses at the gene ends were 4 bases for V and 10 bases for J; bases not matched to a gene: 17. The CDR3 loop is CASSLPRGQGKPEEQFF. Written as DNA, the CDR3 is TGTGCCAGCAGCCTACCCAGGGGACAGGGCAAGCCCGAAGAGCAGTTCTTC.

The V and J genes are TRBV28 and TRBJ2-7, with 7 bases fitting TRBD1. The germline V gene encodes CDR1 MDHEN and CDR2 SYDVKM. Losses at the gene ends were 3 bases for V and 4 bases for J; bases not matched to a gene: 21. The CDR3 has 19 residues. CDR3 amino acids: CASSFYLGIDRASSYEQYF. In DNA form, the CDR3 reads TGTGCCAGCAGTTTCTACCTCGGAATCGACAGGGCGTCTTCTTACGAGCAGTACTTC.

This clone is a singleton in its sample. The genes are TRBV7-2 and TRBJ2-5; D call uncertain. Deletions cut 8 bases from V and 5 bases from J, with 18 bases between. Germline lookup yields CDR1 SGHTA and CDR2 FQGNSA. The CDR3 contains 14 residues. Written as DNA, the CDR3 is TGTGCCAGCTCTCCCTATGGGCGTAAGGAGACCCAGTACTTC. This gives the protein CASSPYGRKETQYF.

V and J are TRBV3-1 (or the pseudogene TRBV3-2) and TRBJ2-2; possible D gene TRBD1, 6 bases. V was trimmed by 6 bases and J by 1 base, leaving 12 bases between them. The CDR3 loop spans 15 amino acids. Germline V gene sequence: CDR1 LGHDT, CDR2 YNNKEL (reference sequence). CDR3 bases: TGTGCCAGCAGTAAGAGAGGGGGGAACACCGGGGAGCTGTTTTTT. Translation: CASSKRGGNTGELFF.

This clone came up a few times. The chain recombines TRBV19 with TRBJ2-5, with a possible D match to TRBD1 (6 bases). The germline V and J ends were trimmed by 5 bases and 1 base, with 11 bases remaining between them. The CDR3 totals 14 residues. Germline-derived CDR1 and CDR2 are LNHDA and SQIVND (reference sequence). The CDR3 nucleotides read TGTGCCAGTAGTGTCCGGACAGCCCAAGAGACCCAGTACTTC. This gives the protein CASSVRTAQETQYF.

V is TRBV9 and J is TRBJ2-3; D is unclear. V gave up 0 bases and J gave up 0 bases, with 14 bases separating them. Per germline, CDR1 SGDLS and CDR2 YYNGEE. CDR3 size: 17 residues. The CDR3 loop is CASSVGGSRPSTDTQYF. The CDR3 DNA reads TGTGCCAGCAGCGTAGGCGGTAGCCGACCTAGCACAGATACGCAGTATTTT. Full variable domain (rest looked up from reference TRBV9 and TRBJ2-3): DSGVTQTPKHLITATGQRVTLRCSPRSGDLSVYWYQQSLDQGLQFLIQYYNGEERAKGNILERFSAQQFPDLHSELNLSSLELGDSALYFCASSVGGSRPSTDTQYFGPGTRLTVL.

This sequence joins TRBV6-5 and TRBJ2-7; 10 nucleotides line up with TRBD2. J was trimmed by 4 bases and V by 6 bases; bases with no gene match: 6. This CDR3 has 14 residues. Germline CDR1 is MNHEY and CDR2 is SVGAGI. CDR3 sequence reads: CASRGLATAYEQYF. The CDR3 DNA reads TGTGCCAGCAGGGGACTAGCGACCGCATACGAGCAGTACTTC.

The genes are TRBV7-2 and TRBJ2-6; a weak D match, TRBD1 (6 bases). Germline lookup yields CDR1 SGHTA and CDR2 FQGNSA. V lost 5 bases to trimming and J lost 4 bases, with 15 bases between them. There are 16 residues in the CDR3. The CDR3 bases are TGTGCCAGCAGCATTGTTACAGGGATCGGGGCCAACGTCCTGACTTTC. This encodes CASSIVTGIGANVLTF. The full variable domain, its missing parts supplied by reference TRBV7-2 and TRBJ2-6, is GAGVSQSPSNKVTEKGKDVELRCDPISGHTALYWYRQSLGQGLEFLIYFQGNSAPDKSGLPSDRFSAERTGGSVSTLTIQRTQQEDSAVYLCASSIVTGIGANVLTFGAGSRLTVL.

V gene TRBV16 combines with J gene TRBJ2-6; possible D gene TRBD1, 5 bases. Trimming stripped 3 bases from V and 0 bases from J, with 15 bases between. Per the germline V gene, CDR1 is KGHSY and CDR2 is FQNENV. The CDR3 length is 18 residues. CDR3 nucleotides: TGTGCCAGCAGCCAGTGGGGCTTAGGGGACTCTGGGGCCAACGTCCTGACTTTC. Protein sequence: CASSQWGLGDSGANVLTF.